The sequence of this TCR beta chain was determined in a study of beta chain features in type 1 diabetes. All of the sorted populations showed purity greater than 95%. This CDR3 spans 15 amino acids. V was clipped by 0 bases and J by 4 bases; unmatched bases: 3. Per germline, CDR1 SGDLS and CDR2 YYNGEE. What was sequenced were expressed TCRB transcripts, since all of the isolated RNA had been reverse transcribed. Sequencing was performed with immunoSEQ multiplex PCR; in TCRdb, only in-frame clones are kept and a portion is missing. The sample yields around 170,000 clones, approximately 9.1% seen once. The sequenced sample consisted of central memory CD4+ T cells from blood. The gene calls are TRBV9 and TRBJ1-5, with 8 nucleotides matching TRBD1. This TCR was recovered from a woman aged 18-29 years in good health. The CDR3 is CASSVGTGTNQPQHF. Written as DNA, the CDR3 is TGTGCCAGCAGCGTAGGGACAGGGACGAATCAGCCCCAGCATTTT.